This is a list of T cell receptor beta chains from one sample in a study of T cells after yellow fever vaccination. A single record per CDR3 protein comes from TCRdb applying MiXCR to the 5' RACE reads. The data hold a few hundred thousand distinct CDR3 sequences, with around 7% observed a single time. The sequences come from CD4+ T cells sorted from PBMCs, collected 15 days after the yellow fever booster vaccination. The receptors come from a man in his thirties or forties who received the YFV17D yellow fever vaccine. CDR3s include the opening cysteine and the closing phenylalanine or tryptophan. The order of the fields is CDR3 DNA, CDR3 protein, clone size, J gene, D gene, V gene. D genes are given only for firm matches. The listing skips clone size in some rows; elsewhere it reads once, few, many or a size class.

TGTGCCAGCAGCAGAGGGGACAGGGGAACTAGAGACGAGCAGTACTTC	CASSRGDRGTRDEQYF	few	TRBJ2-7	TRBD1	TRBV7-9
TGCAGTGCTAGAGAAGGCCGTGAGGCCCAGCATTTT	CSAREGREAQHF	few	TRBJ1-5	.	TRBV20-1
TGTGCCAGCAGTTTAGCGGGAGTTAATGAGCAGCTCTTC	CASSLAGVNEQLF	once	TRBJ2-1	TRBD2	TRBV6-2/TRBV6-3
TGTGCCAGCAGGAGAACCCCGGCGGCCTCCTACGAGCAGTACTTC	CASRRTPAASYEQYF	many	TRBJ2-7	.	TRBV12-3/TRBV12-4
TGCAGTTCGACCAAGGGACAGGTGAACACTGAAGCTTTCTTT	CSSTKGQVNTEAFF	many	TRBJ1-1	TRBD1	TRBV20-1
TGTGCCAGCAGCCGGGACGGGGGGGGAATTGGAAACACCATATATTTT	CASSRDGGGIGNTIYF	.	TRBJ1-3	.	TRBV6-1
TGCAGTGCTAGTCAGGACAGGGGAGCTCATGAGCAGTTCTTC	CSASQDRGAHEQFF	many	TRBJ2-1	TRBD1	TRBV20-1
TGTGCCAGCAGGCCAGGGAGCTCCTACAATGAGCAGTTCTTC	CASRPGSSYNEQFF	many	TRBJ2-1	.	TRBV6-1
TGCAGTGCTAGAGATATTCGACCGCCCTATGGCTACACCTTC	CSARDIRPPYGYTF	.	TRBJ1-2	.	TRBV20-1
TGCAGTGCTAGACTCGAAAGCACAGATACGCAGTATTTT	CSARLESTDTQYF	few	TRBJ2-3	.	TRBV20-1
TGCGCCAGCAGCCCCCCGGACAGGGGCCACCTCTTGCAAGAGACCCAGTACTTC	CASSPPDRGHLLQETQYF	.	TRBJ2-5	TRBD1	TRBV4-1
TGTGCTAGTGGTTTGGTACTCGGGGGCTACACCTTC	CASGLVLGGYTF	many	TRBJ1-2	.	TRBV12-5
TGTGCCAGCTCACCACCGTCTAGCGGGTGGGCAGATACGCAGTATTTT	CASSPPSSGWADTQYF	few	TRBJ2-3	TRBD2	TRBV18
TGTGCCAGCATCACCACGGAGACCCAGTACTTC	CASITTETQYF	.	TRBJ2-5	.	TRBV28
TGTGCCAGCAGCTTAGATTCGGCGAACACTGAAGCTTTCTTT	CASSLDSANTEAFF	few	TRBJ1-1	.	TRBV11-2
TGTGCCACCAGCAGAGATACAGAAAACATTCAGTACTTC	CATSRDTENIQYF	.	TRBJ2-4	.	TRBV15
TGTGCCAGCAGTGACAGTACGGTAGCGCATTTT	CASSDSTVAHF	few	TRBJ1-5	.	TRBV12-3/TRBV12-4
TGTGCCAGCAGTTTCCGCGGATACACCGGGGAGCTGTTTTTT	CASSFRGYTGELFF	many	TRBJ2-2	.	TRBV28
TGTGCCAGTAGTGCCCTAGAGCCAGCAATTCAGTACTTC	CASSALEPAIQYF	few	TRBJ2-4	.	TRBV19
TGCGCCAGCAGCTTGGAAGGCAGGGGACCCTACGAGCAGTACTTC	CASSLEGRGPYEQYF	many	TRBJ2-7	.	TRBV5-1
TGTGCCAGCAGCTTAGAGAACACCGGGACAGGGTTCACAGATACGCAGTATTTT	CASSLENTGTGFTDTQYF	many	TRBJ2-3	TRBD1	TRBV11-2
TGCGCCAGCAGCTTGCCCGGGCCAGCCGACAGGCAGTACTTC	CASSLPGPADRQYF	many	TRBJ2-7	.	TRBV5-1
TGTGCCAGCAGTTTGTGGGGCGCCCACGAGCAGTACTTC	CASSLWGAHEQYF	.	TRBJ2-7	.	TRBV12-3/TRBV12-4
TGTGCCAGCAGCTCCGCATCGGGAGGGGGGCGAGGGAGCTACACCTTC	CASSSASGGGRGSYTF	few	TRBJ1-2	.	TRBV6-1
TGTGCCAGCAGCTCCCAACTAGCGGGGCGCACAGATACGCAGTATTTT	CASSSQLAGRTDTQYF	few	TRBJ2-3	TRBD2	TRBV11-2
TGTGCCACTCGGGAGGGTAGTGATGGCTACACCTTC	CATREGSDGYTF	many	TRBJ1-2	.	TRBV18
TGCGCCAGCAGCTTGGCCGTGGGAGTTACAGATACGCAGTATTTT	CASSLAVGVTDTQYF	few	TRBJ2-3	.	TRBV5-1
TGTGCCAGCAGCCCCCGTGACGAACGAGGCGAGCAGTACTTC	CASSPRDERGEQYF	few	TRBJ2-7	.	TRBV5-4
TGTGCCACCAGCTACGGGGGGGCGAGCTCCTACGAGCAGTACTTC	CATSYGGASSYEQYF	.	TRBJ2-7	TRBD2	TRBV15
TGTGTCAGCAGCTTATTGGTAATAGCGGCAGATACGCAGTATTTT	CVSSLLVIAADTQYF	once	TRBJ2-3	.	TRBV7-2
TGTGCCAGCAGCTTGTGGACGCGCACAGATACGCAGTATTTT	CASSLWTRTDTQYF	.	TRBJ2-3	.	TRBV5-6
TGTGCCAGCAGTGTTGTAAACAGTAAGTCTGAAGCTTTCTTT	CASSVVNSKSEAFF	.	TRBJ1-1	.	TRBV6-1